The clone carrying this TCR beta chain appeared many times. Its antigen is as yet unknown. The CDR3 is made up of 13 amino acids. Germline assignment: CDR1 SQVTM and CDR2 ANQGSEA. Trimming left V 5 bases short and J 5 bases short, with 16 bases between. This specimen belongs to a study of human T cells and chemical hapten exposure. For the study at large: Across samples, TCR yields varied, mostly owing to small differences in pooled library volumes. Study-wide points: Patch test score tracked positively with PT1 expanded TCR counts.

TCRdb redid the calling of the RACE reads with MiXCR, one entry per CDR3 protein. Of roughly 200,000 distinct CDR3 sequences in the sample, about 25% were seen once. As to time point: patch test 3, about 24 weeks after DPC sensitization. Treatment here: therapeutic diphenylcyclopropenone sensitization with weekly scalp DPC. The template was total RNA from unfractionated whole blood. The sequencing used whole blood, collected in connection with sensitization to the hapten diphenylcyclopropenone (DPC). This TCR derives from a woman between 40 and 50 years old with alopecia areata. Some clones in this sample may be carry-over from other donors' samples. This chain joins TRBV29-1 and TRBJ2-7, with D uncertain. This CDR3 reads CSVSRVLGHEQYF. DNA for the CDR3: TGCAGCGTTAGTCGGGTACTTGGCCACGAGCAGTACTTC.